These T cell receptor beta chains were read from a single sample in a study of T cells after yellow fever vaccination. One entry per CDR3 protein results from TCRdb running MiXCR on the 5' RACE reads. The data show some 350,000 distinct CDR3 sequences, roughly 4% seen once. The sequenced sample was PBMCs, obtained 5 days after the yellow fever booster vaccination. The receptors shown here come from a man aged 18 to 29 who received the YFV17D yellow fever vaccine. Both conserved end residues are part of each CDR3. D genes are given only for firm matches.

CASSARTAPHNEQFF	TRBV7-9	NA	TRBJ2-1
CASSLLQVRDTEAFF	TRBV5-1	NA	TRBJ1-1
CASSLDPGTGELFF	TRBV5-1	NA	TRBJ2-2
CASSQDGNLDNEQFF	TRBV5-4	NA	TRBJ2-1
CSASQGGGGAPFF	TRBV20-1	NA	TRBJ2-1
CASSFWGGETQYF	TRBV5-1	NA	TRBJ2-5
CASSSDRGQTQYF	TRBV7-2	TRBD1	TRBJ2-5
CASSLGAGARETQYF	TRBV7-3	NA	TRBJ2-5
CASSLVSTLGTQYF	TRBV11-2	NA	TRBJ2-5
CASSQGETGYQPQHF	TRBV3-1	TRBD1	TRBJ1-5
CASSPPRGLSTDTQYF	TRBV6-1	NA	TRBJ2-3
CASSQAETGDGYTF	TRBV4-1	TRBD1	TRBJ1-2
CASSRWDSRYTEAFF	TRBV3-1	TRBD1	TRBJ1-1
CASSLGQAWGYTF	TRBV28	TRBD1	TRBJ1-2
CASSQGGLDYNEQFF	TRBV4-2	NA	TRBJ2-1
CASTPRPGNTIYF	TRBV7-9	NA	TRBJ1-3
CASSSMTHTGELFF	TRBV5-1	NA	TRBJ2-2
CASSQASGTDGNTIYF	TRBV4-2	NA	TRBJ1-3
CAWSHGAGNGYTF	TRBV30	NA	TRBJ1-2
CASRSGTLEKYF	TRBV7-9	NA	TRBJ2-3
CSARVGAQETQYF	TRBV20-1	NA	TRBJ2-5
CASSLSLPDEQYF	TRBV7-9	NA	TRBJ2-7
CSAREGPEGVYGYTF	TRBV20-1	NA	TRBJ1-2
CASSNPGSADTEAFF	TRBV5-1	NA	TRBJ1-1
CASSLGRRPYGYTF	TRBV28	NA	TRBJ1-2
CAINEAGGRTDTQYF	TRBV10-3	TRBD2	TRBJ2-3
CASSVGGVSTDTQYF	TRBV9	TRBD2	TRBJ2-3
CASSPRPDSEAFF	TRBV7-2	NA	TRBJ1-1
CASSLGAAYNEQFF	TRBV12-3/TRBV12-4	NA	TRBJ2-1